The 31 T cell receptor beta chains below come from one sample, sequenced in a study of cytomegalovirus exposure and HLA in healthy donors. Here immunoSEQ multiplex PCR was the method, and the copy in TCRdb shows in-frame clones only, minus some. Here the sample spans roughly 180,000 clones, around nine tenths being singletons. Sequencing was done on a sample of PBMCs. Receptors were obtained from a man aged 25-45 years in good health and CMV-seropositive.

V gene TRBV28 combines with J gene TRBJ2-7; 12 bases map to TRBD1. Unmatched junction bases numbered 15, after V lost 7 bases and J lost 8 bases. CDR1 and CDR2 (germline): MDHEN, SYDVKM. CDR3 size: 16 residues. The CDR3 DNA reads as TGTGCCAGCACCACACCCGGGACAGGGGGCAATTTGAAGCAGTACTTC. Residues: CASTTPGTGGNLKQYF.

This sequence joins TRBV5-1 and TRBJ2-7; D gene unclear. Trimming stripped 0 bases from V and 2 bases from J, with 6 bases between. Germline CDR1 reads SGHRS; CDR2 reads YFSETQ. The CDR3 is 13 amino acids. The CDR3 here is CASSLELAYEQYF. DNA of the CDR3: TGCGCCAGCAGCTTGGAATTAGCCTACGAGCAGTACTTC.

This clone came up once. This chain links TRBV6-6 with TRBJ2-7; D call uncertain. CDR3 length equals 16 residues. Germline V lookup: CDR1 MNHNY, CDR2 SVGAGI (reference sequence). Trimming stripped 3 bases from V and 3 bases from J, with 18 bases between. CDR3 protein: CASSYGQLRRDYEQYF. As DNA, the CDR3 is TGTGCCAGCAGTTATGGTCAGCTCCGGAGAGACTACGAGCAGTACTTC.

This clone was recorded a few times. The chain is built from TRBV27 and TRBJ1-2; D is ambiguous. V dropped 2 bases and J dropped 9 bases, with 13 bases sitting between them. Germline CDR1 reads MNHEY; CDR2 reads SMNVEV (reference sequence). CDR3 size: 13 residues. The CDR3 spells CASSLNPADSYTF. Written as DNA, the CDR3 is TGTGCCAGCAGTTTAAACCCAGCCGATAGCTACACCTTC.

The chain joins TRBV7-8 to TRBJ1-6; D is undetermined. The germline V gene has CDR1 SGHVS and CDR2 FQNEAQ. The V end lost 1 base, the J end lost 8 bases, and 6 bases lay between the germline ends. This CDR3 region has 13 residues. The CDR3 region is CASSLGLDSPLHF. CDR3 coding DNA: TGTGCCAGCAGCTTAGGACTGGATTCACCCCTCCACTTT.

This sequence joins TRBV5-6 and TRBJ1-1; D call uncertain. Trimming took off 1 base at V and 4 bases at J, with 5 bases between the two ends. The CDR3 has 12 amino acids. Germline-derived CDR1 and CDR2 are SGHDT and YYEEEE. CDR3 bases: TGTGCCAGCAGCTTGTGGAGCACTGAAGCTTTCTTT. Its protein is CASSLWSTEAFF.

The chain links TRBV6-1 to TRBJ2-3; TRBD2 matches 8 bases. Unmatched junction bases numbered 9, after V lost 3 bases and J lost 4 bases. Germline CDR1 MNHNS, CDR2 SASEGT. This CDR3 is built from 16 residues. The CDR3 region is CASSDSAGGRADTQYF. CDR3 DNA: TGTGCCAGCAGTGATTCGGCGGGAGGCCGAGCAGATACGCAGTATTTT.

This rearrangement joins TRBV19 to TRBJ1-2; a possible D gene is TRBD1 (5 bases). CDR3 length: 12 amino acids. Trimming pared 7 bases from V and 2 bases from J, leaving 8 bases between. From germline, CDR1 is LNHDA and CDR2 SQIVND (reference sequence). CDR3 loop: CASKAGNYGYTF. CDR3 sequence (DNA): TGTGCCAGTAAAGCAGGGAACTATGGCTACACCTTC.

The CDR3: CASSLVQSSGTIYF. CDR3 DNA sequence: TGTGCCAGCAGCTTAGTACAGTCGTCGGGCACCATATATTTT. The gene calls are TRBV11-3 and TRBJ1-3; D ambiguous. From germline, CDR1 is SGHNT and CDR2 YENEEA. The CDR3 has 14 residues. The V end was cut by 1 base, the J end by 9 bases, with 13 bases between.

CDR3 DNA sequence: TGTGCCAGTGGGCTTGGGGGAACCTCCTACGAGCAGTACTTC. It is translated as CASGLGGTSYEQYF. V gene TRBV19 combines with J gene TRBJ2-7; D tentatively reads TRBD1 or TRBD2 (5 bases each). The CDR3 sequence is 14 residues long. Per germline, CDR1 LNHDA and CDR2 SQIVND (reference sequence). V was shortened by 8 bases and J by 0 bases, with 14 bases between the two germline ends.

V and J are TRBV27 and TRBJ2-7; 7 nucleotides line up with TRBD1. The CDR3 spans 16 residues. Losses at the gene ends were 6 bases for V and 3 bases for J; bases not matched to a gene: 14. Germline V CDR1 and CDR2: MNHEY, SMNVEV (reference sequence). The CDR3 region has the DNA TGTGCCAGCAGAACCCCCCGGTGGGACAGTGGCTACGAGCAGTACTTC. Translated, it gives CASRTPRWDSGYEQYF.

The chain has TRBV5-6 and TRBJ2-7, with 7 bases identical to TRBD2. V was pared by 0 bases and J by 0 bases, with 6 bases of the junction left unmatched. This CDR3 contains 16 residues. CDR1 and CDR2 (germline): SGHDT, YYEEEE. The CDR3 DNA follows: TGTGCCAGCAGCTTGGAGGGAGGGGTGAGCTCCTACGAGCAGTACTTC. As protein: CASSLEGGVSSYEQYF.

J is TRBJ2-5 and V is TRBV6-5, with TRBD2 matching over 8 bases. This CDR3 is 15 amino acids long. V lost 0 bases, J lost 2 bases, and 2 bases stayed unmatched. CDR1 MNHEY and CDR2 SVGAGI come from the germline V gene. CDR3 sequence: CASSYSVAGQETQYF. CDR3 nucleotides: TGTGCCAGCAGTTACTCGGTAGCGGGGCAAGAGACCCAGTACTTC.

The V call is TRBV6-1, the J call TRBJ2-7, with D perhaps being TRBD1 or TRBD2 (6 bases each). From germline, CDR1 is MNHNS and CDR2 SASEGT. CDR3 length: 14 amino acids. The germline V and J ends were trimmed by 10 bases and 2 bases, with 18 bases remaining between them. CDR3 region: CATSEGGRAYEQYF. The CDR3 region has the DNA TGTGCCACTAGTGAGGGGGGCAGGGCCTACGAGCAGTACTTC.

This clone was recorded once. The chain combines TRBV5-1 with TRBJ2-7; D gene unclear. Germline V lookup: CDR1 SGHRS, CDR2 YFSETQ. The CDR3 loop spans 14 amino acids. Trimming took 2 bases from V and 2 from J, leaving 11 bases between them. This CDR3 reads CASSLQPTPYEQYF. DNA for the CDR3: TGCGCCAGCAGCTTACAACCGACCCCCTACGAGCAGTACTTC.

This clone appeared a single time. V and J are TRBV19 and TRBJ1-1; D not resolved. Trimming removed 1 base from V and 5 bases from J, with 11 bases in between. Looked up from germline, CDR1 is LNHDA and CDR2 is SQIVND (reference sequence). The length of the CDR3 is 14 residues. Here the CDR3 reads CASSIVRGGTEAFF. Here the CDR3 DNA reads TGTGCCAGTAGTATAGTTCGGGGAGGGACTGAAGCTTTCTTT.

CDR3 coding DNA: TGCGCCAGCAGCCTCTGGACAGGGGAGGGACAGCCCCAGCATTTT. This sequence encodes CASSLWTGEGQPQHF. This chain uses TRBV5-1 with TRBJ1-5; 9 positions agree with TRBD1. The V gene's germline CDR1 is SGHRS and CDR2 YFSETQ. This CDR3 comprises 15 residues. With V trimmed by 4 bases and J by 7 bases, 9 bases remained unmatched. The whole variable domain, remainder taken from reference TRBV5-1 and TRBJ1-5, is KAGVTQTPRYLIKTRGQQVTLSCSPISGHRSVSWYQQTPGQGLQFLFEYFSETQRNKGNFPGRFSGRQFSNSRSEMNVSTLELGDSALYLCASSLWTGEGQPQHFGDGTRLSIL.

The chain combines TRBV9 with TRBJ1-1, with D unclear. The CDR3 spans 16 residues. The V gene lost 1 base and the J gene lost 0 bases, with 13 bases spanning the gap. Germline V lookup: CDR1 SGDLS, CDR2 YYNGEE. The CDR3, as DNA: TGTGCCAGCAGCGTATTCCCTTCCGGATTGAACACTGAAGCTTTCTTT. Amino acids: CASSVFPSGLNTEAFF. The variable domain in full, with the rest retrieved from reference TRBV9 and TRBJ1-1, is DSGVTQTPKHLITATGQRVTLRCSPRSGDLSVYWYQQSLDQGLQFLIQYYNGEERAKGNILERFSAQQFPDLHSELNLSSLELGDSALYFCASSVFPSGLNTEAFFGQGTRLTVV.

The rearrangement uses TRBV14 and TRBJ2-3, with D perhaps being TRBD1 or TRBD2 (5 bases each). This CDR3 comprises 15 residues. CDR1 is SGHDN and CDR2 is FVKESK in the germline V gene. Trimming pared 4 bases from V and 2 bases from J, leaving 13 bases between. The CDR3 DNA reads TGTGCCAGCAGCCGGGGCGGACTCCCCACAGATACGCAGTATTTT. As protein: CASSRGGLPTDTQYF.

The chain employs TRBV4-1 and TRBJ2-3, with 9 positions matching TRBD1. V was pared by 3 bases and J by 4 bases, with 14 bases of the junction left unmatched. CDR1 is MGHRA and CDR2 is YSYEKL in the germline V gene. The CDR3 is made up of 18 amino acids. The CDR3 nucleotides are TGCGCCAGCAGCCAGACCCACCGGGGACAGGGAAGGGCAGATACGCAGTATTTT. Protein: CASSQTHRGQGRADTQYF.

The chain couples TRBV4-2 to TRBJ1-4; perhaps TRBD1 as D (6 bases). Between the trimmed V and J ends, which lost 4 bases and 4 bases, there was a span of 16 bases. Germline V CDR1 and CDR2: LGHNA, YNFKEQ. The CDR3 covers 16 residues. CDR3 protein: CASSLGQWVLNEKLFF. The CDR3 DNA follows: TGTGCCAGCAGCCTTGGACAGTGGGTCCTTAATGAAAAACTGTTTTTT.

The V gene is TRBV9, the J gene TRBJ1-2; D not resolved. Trimming cost V 2 bases and J 9 bases, with 11 bases left between them. Germline loops: CDR1 SGDLS, CDR2 YYNGEE. The CDR3 spans 12 residues. DNA of the CDR3: TGTGCCAGCAGCGTTTCCCCCGGGAGCTACACCTTC. Translating gives CASSVSPGSYTF.

The chain couples TRBV6-5 to TRBJ1-6; D is undetermined. The CDR3 runs 13 residues. Germline-derived CDR1 and CDR2 are MNHEY and SVGAGI. Trimming removed 5 bases from V and 8 bases from J, with 10 bases in between. CDR3 in amino acids: CASSARLDSPLHF. The CDR3 nucleotides are TGTGCCAGCAGTGCCCGATTGGATTCACCCCTCCACTTT.

The genes are TRBV29-1 and TRBJ2-1; no reliable D call. V lost 1 base to trimming and J lost 10 bases, with 17 bases between them. The CDR3 has 14 residues. CDR1 is SQVTM, CDR2 ANQGSEA, per germline. The CDR3 loop reads CSVEGQVLPREQFF. The DNA of the CDR3 is TGCAGCGTTGAAGGGCAGGTCCTACCCCGAGAGCAGTTCTTC.

This clone showed up just a few times. The chain carries TRBV4-1 and TRBJ1-5, with TRBD1 matching 10 bases. The J segment lost 4 bases and the V segment lost 5 bases, leaving 5 bases of the junction unmatched. The CDR3 extends over 15 amino acids. Germline loops: CDR1 MGHRA, CDR2 YSYEKL. CDR3 amino acids: CASSTGTGVNQPQHF. In DNA form, the CDR3 reads TGCGCCAGCAGCACCGGGACAGGGGTTAATCAGCCCCAGCATTTT.

A few counts support this clone. CDR3 in amino acids: CASSFDRTYEQYF. The CDR3 DNA reads as TGTGCCAGCAGCTTCGACAGAACCTACGAGCAGTACTTC. The chain combines TRBV5-4 with TRBJ2-7; tentative D call: TRBD1 (5 bases). The length of the CDR3 is 13 residues. Germline CDR1 SGHNT, CDR2 YYREEE (reference sequence). Trimming took 2 bases from V and 2 from J, leaving 8 bases between them.

This chain joins TRBV5-1 and TRBJ2-1, with TRBD2 matching over 10 bases. Trimming took 5 bases from V and 13 from J; bases not matched to a gene: 15. The CDR3 consists of 15 residues. Germline V gene sequence: CDR1 SGHRS, CDR2 YFSETQ. The CDR3 nucleotides read TGCGCCAGCAGTTCGGGACTAGCGATCCGAGAAAGCCAGTTCTTC. It is translated as CASSSGLAIRESQFF.

This clone was observed a single time. V usage is TRBV7-9 and J usage is TRBJ1-1; D unclear. The germline V gene has CDR1 SEHNR and CDR2 FQNEAQ (reference sequence). CDR3 size: 14 residues. The germline V and J ends were trimmed by 5 bases and 1 base, with 11 bases remaining between them. The CDR3 DNA follows: TGTGCCAGCAGCCGAGGGAGGAAGAACACTGAAGCTTTCTTT. Its translation is CASSRGRKNTEAFF.

In DNA, the CDR3 is TGTGCCAGCAGTTACGGGCTAGCGGGTGGGTACGAGCAGTACTTC. It specifies CASSYGLAGGYEQYF. The J gene is TRBJ2-7, the V gene TRBV6-5; 8 bases are shared with TRBD2. The CDR3 has 15 residues. V dropped 2 bases and J dropped 4; count of bases not matched to a gene: 7. Germline V gene sequence: CDR1 MNHEY, CDR2 SVGAGI.

In DNA, the CDR3 is TGTGCCATCAGTTTTCAGGGCGGGAACTCAGGCGAGCAGTACTTC. It is translated as CAISFQGGNSGEQYF. The rearrangement joins TRBV10-3 to TRBJ2-7, with TRBD2 as a possible D gene (6 bases). V lost 5 bases, J lost 6 bases, and 20 bases lay in between. The V gene's germline CDR1 is ENHRY and CDR2 SYGVKD. The CDR3 extends over 15 amino acids.

The chain combines TRBV18 with TRBJ1-2, with 12 bases identical to TRBD1. CDR1 KGHSH and CDR2 LQKENI come from the germline V gene. The CDR3 has 16 amino acids. V shed 0 bases, J shed 8 bases, and the junction held 7 bases outside the gene matches. CDR3 in amino acids: CASSPPGTGGPWGYTF. The CDR3 nucleotides read TGTGCCAGCTCACCACCCGGGACAGGGGGCCCTTGGGGCTACACCTTC.